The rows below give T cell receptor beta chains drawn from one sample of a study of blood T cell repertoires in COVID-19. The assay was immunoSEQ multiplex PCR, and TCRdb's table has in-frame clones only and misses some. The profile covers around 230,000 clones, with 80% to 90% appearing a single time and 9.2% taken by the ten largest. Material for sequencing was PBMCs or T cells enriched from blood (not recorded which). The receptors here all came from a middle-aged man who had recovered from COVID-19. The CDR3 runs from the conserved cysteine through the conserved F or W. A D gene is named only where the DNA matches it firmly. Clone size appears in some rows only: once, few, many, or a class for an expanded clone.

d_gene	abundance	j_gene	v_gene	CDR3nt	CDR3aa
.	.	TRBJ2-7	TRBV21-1	TGTGCCAGCAGCAAACCCAGGGTAGCCCACGAGCAGTACTTC	CASSKPRVAHEQYF
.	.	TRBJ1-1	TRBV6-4	TGTGCCAGCTCTCGGGAGGAAAACACTGAAGCTTTCTTT	CASSREENTEAFF
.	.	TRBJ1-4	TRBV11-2	TGTGCCAGCAGCTTAGGGACAGCAACTAATGAAAAACTGTTTTTT	CASSLGTATNEKLFF
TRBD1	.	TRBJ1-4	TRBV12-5	TGTGCTAGTGGTTTGGTACTCGGTTATCTGGACAGGGGACTCACGGCGGGTGAAAAACTGTTTTTT	CASGLVLGYLDRGLTAGEKLFF
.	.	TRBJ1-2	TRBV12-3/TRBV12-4	TGTGCCAGCAGTTTAGCACAGAGCTATGGCTACACCTTC	CASSLAQSYGYTF
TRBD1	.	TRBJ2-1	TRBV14	TGTGCCAGCAGCCACAGGGGGCTCTACAATGAGCAGTTCTTC	CASSHRGLYNEQFF
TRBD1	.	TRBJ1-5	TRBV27	TGTGCCAGCAGTCCTAGACAGGGGGGGCAGCCCCAGCATTTT	CASSPRQGGQPQHF
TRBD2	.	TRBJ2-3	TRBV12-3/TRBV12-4	TGTGCCAGCAGTTTAGGGACTAGTACGCAGTATTTT	CASSLGTSTQYF
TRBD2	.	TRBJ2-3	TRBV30	TGTGCCTGGATGGGGGGGGTAAGCACAGATACGCAGTATTTT	CAWMGGVSTDTQYF
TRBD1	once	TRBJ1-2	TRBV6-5	TGTGCCAGCAGGAAAACCGGACAGGACTATGGCTACACCTTC	CASRKTGQDYGYTF
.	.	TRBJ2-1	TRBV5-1	TGCGCCAGCAGCTTTGGCTACTATAATGAGCAGTTCTTC	CASSFGYYNEQFF
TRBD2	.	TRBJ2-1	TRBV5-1	TGCGCCAGCAGCTTGGTGTCCGGGAGGGCCCTCAATGAGCAGTTCTTC	CASSLVSGRALNEQFF
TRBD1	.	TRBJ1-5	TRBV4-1	TGCGCCAGCAGCCTGACTATTCAGGGGGCGAGACAGCCCCAGCATTTT	CASSLTIQGARQPQHF
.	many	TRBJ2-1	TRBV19	TGTGCCAGTAGTATTTCGGGGGAGAACAATGAGCAGTTCTTC	CASSISGENNEQFF
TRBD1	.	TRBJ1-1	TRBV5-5	TGTGCCAGCAGCTTACGGGACAGTCACACTGAAGCTTTCTTT	CASSLRDSHTEAFF
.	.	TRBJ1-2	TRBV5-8	TGTGCCAGCACCCGCGGGGAAGTCTATGGCTACACCTTC	CASTRGEVYGYTF
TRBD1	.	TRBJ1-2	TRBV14	TGTGCCAGCAGCCCTACAGGGGCTGGAGGCTACACCTTC	CASSPTGAGGYTF
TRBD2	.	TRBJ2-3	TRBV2	TGTGCCAGCAGTGCCACTAGCGGGAGGGGTTTCAGCACAGATACGCAGTATTTT	CASSATSGRGFSTDTQYF
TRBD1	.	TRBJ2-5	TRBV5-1	TGCGCCAGCAGCGCTGGACAGGCCCACCAAGAGACCCAGTACTTC	CASSAGQAHQETQYF
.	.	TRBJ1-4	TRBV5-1	TGCGCCAGCAGCTACGGCAGGGGCCGCGAAAAACTGTTTTTT	CASSYGRGREKLFF
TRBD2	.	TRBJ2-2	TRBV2	TGTGCCAGCAGTCACCAGCGGGAGCCCGCCGGGGAGCTGTTTTTT	CASSHQREPAGELFF
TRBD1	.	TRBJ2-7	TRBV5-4	TGTGCCAGCAGTTGGGGACAGACCGGTTCCTACGAGCAGTACTTC	CASSWGQTGSYEQYF
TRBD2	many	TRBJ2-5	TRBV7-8	TGTGCCAGCAGCTTAGCCCTCCCACTGAGCGGGAGGGCCGTGCAGACCCAGTACTTC	CASSLALPLSGRAVQTQYF
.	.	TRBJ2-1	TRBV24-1	TGTGCCACCAGTGATTTTGAGGGAGAGTCCTACAATGAGCAGTTCTTC	CATSDFEGESYNEQFF
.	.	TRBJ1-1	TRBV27	TGTGCCAGCAGTTTATACAGGAACACTGAAGCTTTCTTT	CASSLYRNTEAFF
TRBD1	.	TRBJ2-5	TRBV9	TGTGCCAGCAGCGTAGCTACGCGGGACAGGCAAGAGACCCAGTACTTC	CASSVATRDRQETQYF